This TCR beta chain was documented in a study of chemoradiotherapy in HPV16-positive cancers (dated by TCRdb to the early 2020s). For the wider study: Candidate HPV-specific T-cell clones and common TCR motifs were defined by functional T-cell assays performed on cells from two HPV16-positive patients. Whether T-cell immunity against the HPV oncoproteins E6 and E7 changes during chemoradiotherapy and whether survival is affected by this immunity were examined in the study. The candidate HPV-specific TCRs and motifs were subsequently tracked in TCR repertoires obtained from 86 patients with HPV-related cancers. Points the paper makes about the study in general: Among HPV16-positive patients, expansion of HPV-responsive T cells during chemoradiotherapy was associated with better recurrence-free survival. Expansion of candidate HPV-specific clones and E7-related TCR motifs was observed in the tumor microenvironment during treatment, whereas no such expansion was observed for non-HPV-specific T cells. Only a couple of HPV16-positive patients were used to derive the functional definition of HPV-specific T cells, and the survival association was reported for HPV16-positive patients.

In regard to this clone: The antigen this receptor binds is unknown. Base quality data are lacking; no much larger clone is found one base away.

The germline V gene (reference sequence) sets CDR1 to MNHEY and CDR2 to SMNVEV. V lost 2 bases and J lost 0 bases, and the count of bases not matched to a germline gene is 12. Including cysteine and phenylalanine, the CDR3 has 18 amino acids. The retained sequence is limited to the CDR3, 54 bases, with the frame set at the first base. Repertoires were sampled repeatedly over the course of chemoradiotherapy so that clonal expansion in the tumor microenvironment could be followed. Libraries came from the immunoSEQ multiplex PCR assay. Here the immuneACCESS table is served through TCRdb, limited to in-frame sequences with V and J called. Missing clones are a known gap in these copies; in checked studies unresolved V genes cover under half, and the rest lacks a known reason. This sample has 12,000 or so clones in its table, and 63% of those were observed once. The top ten constitute roughly a fifth of the sample.

The specimen was collected from a patient who underwent chemoradiotherapy. This clonotype was obtained from a human donor with HPV-associated anogenital cancer. Recombination joined TRBV27 with TRBJ1-1, with 7 bases aligning to TRBD1. The sequence in DNA is TGTGCCAGCAGTTTACGGGGGGGAGGGGGCAAGATGAACACTGAAGCTTTCTTT. It is translated as CASSLRGGGGKMNTEAFF.